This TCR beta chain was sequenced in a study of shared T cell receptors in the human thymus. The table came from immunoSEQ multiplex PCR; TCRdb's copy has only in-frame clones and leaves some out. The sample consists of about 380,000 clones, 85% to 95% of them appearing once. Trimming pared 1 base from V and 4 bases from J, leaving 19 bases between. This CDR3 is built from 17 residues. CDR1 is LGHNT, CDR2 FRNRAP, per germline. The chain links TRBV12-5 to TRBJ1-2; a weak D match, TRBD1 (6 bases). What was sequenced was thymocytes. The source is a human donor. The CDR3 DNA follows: TGTGCTAGTGGTTTGGCCGACGATACAGGGCCTAGCTATGGCTACACCTTC. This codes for CASGLADDTGPSYGYTF.